The TCR beta chain described here comes from a study of shared clonotypes between healthy human individuals (TCRdb year 2020). About the investigation overall: The cohort comprised a couple of women and a few men aged 18 to 49 years. Per donor, three plates each were used for CD4 naive and CD4 memory, two for CD8 naive, and one for CD8 memory. To estimate repertoire size and how much clonotype sharing occurs between individuals, the study deeply sequenced the blood TCR repertoires of five healthy adults. To increase sequencing depth and limit assay-specific biases, different laboratories used diverse techniques to prepare libraries and sequence TCR repertoires. Leukapheresis yielded between about 0.85 and 9.5 billion PBMCs per donor. Points the paper makes about the study in general: Incomplete sequencing was indicated by rarefaction of sorted-subset datasets, despite the large sequencing depth. Sampling was limited to blood, and TCR repertoires in tissue likely differ from TCR repertoires in blood. Sharing across a handful of donors was observed for around 5% of naive CD4, under 4% of naive CD8, 2.3% of memory CD4, and around 0.4% of memory CD8 clonotypes. Because the study included a small number of donors, the genetic and exposure-history diversity represented was limited. Larger estimated clonotype richness was generally found for naive subsets than for memory subsets. Compared with non-shared clonotypes, the clonotypes found in all four sorted-subset donors had higher generation probabilities. Based on pairwise subsampling, the degree of clonotype sharing among donors was expected to be affected by sequencing depth.

As for this clone: No cognate antigen has been identified for it. No much larger clone exists at a distance of one base, and base qualities are not known.

The donors were healthy, HIV-negative adults who had no recently reported acute infections or vaccinations. All donors were Caucasian adults living in Nashville, Tennessee, USA. CD4+ T cells were enriched through magnetic negative selection, after which naive cells were positively selected on CD45RA and the remaining negative fraction served as the memory subset. Blood was obtained by leukapheresis, after which PBMCs were separated by Ficoll-Histopaque density gradient centrifugation and cryopreserved in liquid nitrogen vapor phase. Purity and quantity of every magnetically sorted T cell population were checked by analytical flow cytometry. Genomic DNA was isolated from each sorted fraction and quantified by UV absorbance on a Nanodrop 2000c. The CDR3 covers 13 residues, taking in both the cysteine and the phenylalanine. The retained sequence is limited to the CDR3, 39 bases, with the frame set at the first base. V is cut by 4 bases and J by 0 bases, and the space between the germline ends is 6 bases. From the germline V gene (reference sequence), CDR1 is LNHDA and CDR2 is SQIVND.

Using the deep immunoSEQ assay, multiplex PCR amplified TCR CDR3 regions from genomic DNA. For each cell subset, the extracted genomic DNA was distributed evenly across all wells of several immunoSEQ 96-well plates, and each plate served as one replicate. Each replicate PCR for sorted subsets received approximately 220 ng genomic DNA, equal to tens of thousands of T cell genomes. Purified libraries were measured with a Qubit 3.0 fluorometer, size-checked on a Bioanalyzer 2100, and measured again with the KAPA Library Quantification kit. Every immunoSEQ 96-well plate was sequenced on a separate single-read 150-cycle Illumina NextSeq 550 flow cell. The paper's data handling went like this. Because only junctional sequences without quality scores were contained in the immunoSEQ output, filtering matching that applied to full-length reads could not be performed. Sequences were annotated with PyIR, a Python wrapper for IgBLAST v1.9, using IMGT germline references to assign V/J genes and CDR3. Any read was removed if the V/J assignment was weak (E-value above 1e-6), the CDR3 was missing, or the read contained stop codons, out-of-frame junctions, or ambiguous translated residues. V3J clonotypes were defined as sequences sharing an identical inferred V gene, J gene, and CDR3 amino acid sequence. To compute the percentage overlap between repertoires, the number of shared unique clonotypes was divided by the size of the smaller repertoire. Repertoire richness was assessed with RTK rarefaction, the Chao1 estimator, and Recon v2.1 estimates of unobserved clonotypes. For all TCRbeta clonotypes obtained by the gDNA method from a few donors, generation probabilities were computed with OLGA. Sourced from immuneACCESS, this table was stored by TCRdb with only in-frame sequences that have V and J called. A share of the clones is absent; for the studies checked, an unresolved V gene accounts for under half, and the remainder has no known explanation. The DNA was the basis for D and trimming; V, J and clone size are from that table. For this sample the table gives 1,400,000 or so clones, of which just under 99% were detected only once. The biggest ten clones account for about 0.34% of the sample.

The sequence links TRBV19 to TRBJ2-5, with no D gene named confidently. Sequencing used naive CD4+ T cells sorted from blood. The label giving this sample's cell subset or site can be read as: CD45RA+ positively selected. The sequence was obtained from a man aged 25-45 years in good health. The DNA sequence is as follows: TGTGCCAGTAGTAAAAGTAACCAAGAGACCCAGTACTTC. Its product reads: CASSKSNQETQYF.